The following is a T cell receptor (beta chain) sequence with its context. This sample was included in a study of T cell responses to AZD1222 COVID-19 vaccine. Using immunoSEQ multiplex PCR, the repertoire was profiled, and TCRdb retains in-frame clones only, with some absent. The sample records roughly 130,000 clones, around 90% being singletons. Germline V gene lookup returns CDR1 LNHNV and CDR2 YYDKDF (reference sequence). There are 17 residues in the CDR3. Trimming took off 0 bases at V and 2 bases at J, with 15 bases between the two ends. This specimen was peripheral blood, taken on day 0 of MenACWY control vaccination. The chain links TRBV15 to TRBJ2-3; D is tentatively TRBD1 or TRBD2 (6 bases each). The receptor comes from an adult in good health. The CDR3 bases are TGTGCCACCAGCAGAGATCACAGGGAGGTGTCCACAGATACGCAGTATTTT. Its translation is CATSRDHREVSTDTQYF.